A single T cell receptor beta chain is shown here with its context. Its antigen is not identified. A single record per CDR3 protein comes from TCRdb applying MiXCR to the RT-PCR reads. The sample includes about 520,000 distinct CDR3 sequences, around 25% of them seen just once. This specimen belongs to a study of response to subunit inactivated influenza vaccine. Study observations and caveats: New T cells are recruited in small numbers by each seasonal influenza vaccination, according to the authors' suggestion.

Trimming shortened V by 3 bases and J by 0 bases, and 10 bases separated the two germline ends. CDR3 length: 14 amino acids. Germline assignment: CDR1 DFQATT and CDR2 SNEGSKA (reference sequence). The rearrangement joins TRBV20-1 to TRBJ2-3, with no clear D. This specimen consisted of CD4+ T cells sorted from PBMCs, obtained 5 days after vaccination. The sequence derives from a man in his fifties who received an inactivated influenza vaccine. CDR3 in amino acids: CSARDPKSTDTQYF. The CDR3, as DNA: TGCAGTGCTAGGGACCCGAAGAGCACAGATACGCAGTATTTT.